The 26 T cell receptor beta chains reported below all come from one sample, sequenced in a study of high-grade serous ovarian cancer treatment subgroups. Measured with immunoSEQ multiplex PCR; TCRdb has only the in-frame clones, and not every one. This sample has around 5,000 clones; roughly 66% occur once, and the top ten carry less than 15%. Tumor samples were taken before definitive surgery or chemotherapy. The sample consisted of tumor tissue. The receptors stem from a human donor with high-grade serous ovarian cancer.

This chain uses TRBV5-1 with TRBJ2-2; D remains ambiguous. Germline V gene sequence: CDR1 SGHRS, CDR2 YFSETQ. Trimming stripped 0 bases from V and 4 bases from J, with 4 bases between. The CDR3 contains 13 residues. Written as DNA, the CDR3 is TGCGCCAGCAGCTTGGTGGGCACCGGGGAGCTGTTTTTT. This sequence encodes CASSLVGTGELFF.

The chain links TRBV4-2 to TRBJ1-2; D is unclear. Trimming pared 3 bases from V and 4 bases from J, leaving 9 bases between. CDR1 LGHNA and CDR2 YNFKEQ come from the germline V gene. The CDR3 has 13 amino acids. CDR3 nucleotides: TGTGCCAGCAGCCAGGGCCGAGGCTATGGCTACACCTTC. Protein sequence: CASSQGRGYGYTF.

The chain uses TRBV11-2 and TRBJ2-3, with 7 bases lining up with TRBD2. CDR3 length: 15 residues. J gave up 4 bases and V 4 bases, and 8 bases lay outside the gene matches. Germline CDR1 and CDR2: SGHAT and FQNNGV. The CDR3 DNA follows: TGTGCCAGCAGCTACCGGGGAGGGTTGTCAGATACGCAGTATTTT. This encodes CASSYRGGLSDTQYF.

This clone is large in the sample. The chain combines TRBV7-9 with TRBJ1-2, with D possibly matching TRBD1 (6 bases). Trimming took 5 bases from V and 5 from J, leaving 21 bases between them. Germline V CDR1 and CDR2: SEHNR, FQNEAQ (reference sequence). The CDR3 is made up of 16 amino acids. The CDR3 reads CASSALDSSPDYGYTF. The CDR3 DNA sequence: TGTGCCAGCAGCGCGTTGGACAGTTCCCCGGATTATGGCTACACCTTC.

V usage is TRBV20-1 and J usage is TRBJ1-2; D uncertain. Trimming removed 4 bases at V and 8 bases at J, with 8 bases between. There are 10 residues in the CDR3. The germline V gene has CDR1 DFQATT and CDR2 SNEGSKA (reference sequence). The CDR3 sequence: CSATEKGYTF. The CDR3 coding sequence is TGCAGTGCTACCGAGAAGGGCTACACCTTC.

The chain couples TRBV10-2 to TRBJ2-7; 8 nucleotides align to TRBD1. Germline values: CDR1 WSHSY, CDR2 SAAADI. V lost 6 bases and J lost 4; bases outside the gene matches: 14. This CDR3 comprises 16 residues. CDR3 bases: TGCGCCAGCAGAGACCTCGGGACAGGAAAGGGGTACGAGCAGTACTTC. Amino acids: CASRDLGTGKGYEQYF.

The rearrangement uses TRBV5-6 and TRBJ2-7; tentatively, D is TRBD1 (6 bases). The V end was cut by 5 bases, the J end by 5 bases, with 14 bases between. The CDR3 totals 13 residues. Germline CDR1 and CDR2: SGHDT and YYEEEE. The CDR3 loop reads CASRLQQGDEQYF. CDR3 DNA: TGTGCCAGCAGACTACAACAGGGTGACGAGCAGTACTTC.

In this sample, this clone turned up once. The rearrangement links TRBV29-1 to TRBJ2-2; D uncertain. The CDR3 has 12 amino acids. Germline-derived CDR1 and CDR2 are SQVTM and ANQGSEA. V lost 7 bases to trimming and J lost 4 bases, with 10 bases between them. CDR3 DNA: TGCAGCGCCTCGAGTTCCACCGGGGAGCTGTTTTTT. Residues: CSASSSTGELFF.

The chain has TRBV11-3 and TRBJ2-5; D unresolved. The V gene lost 0 bases and the J gene lost 5 bases, with 13 bases spanning the gap. Germline V gene sequence: CDR1 SGHNT, CDR2 YENEEA. The CDR3 totals 15 residues. Written as DNA, the CDR3 is TGTGCCAGCAGCTTAGATTGGTCAGGAGTGGAGACCCAGTACTTC. Its protein product is CASSLDWSGVETQYF.

The chain combines TRBV6-6 with TRBJ1-1; no clear D gene. CDR3 length: 11 residues. Trimming pared 6 bases from V and 8 bases from J, leaving 10 bases between. CDR1 and CDR2 (germline): MNHNY, SVGAGI (reference sequence). The CDR3 region has the DNA TGTGCCAGCAGATCGGGCTTCGAAGCTTTCTTT. This encodes CASRSGFEAFF.

This sequence joins TRBV6-5 and TRBJ2-2, with 7 bases aligning to TRBD1. The V segment lost 10 bases and the J segment 0 bases; nucleotides outside the gene matches: 5. From germline, CDR1 is MNHEY and CDR2 SVGAGI. The CDR3 is made up of 14 amino acids. CDR3 sequence (DNA): TGTGCCACCTGGGACAGTTCGAACACCGGGGAGCTGTTTTTT. It is translated as CATWDSSNTGELFF.

The J gene is TRBJ1-2, the V gene TRBV10-3, with TRBD1 as a possible D gene (6 bases). The CDR3 length is 14 residues. Germline CDR1 is ENHRY and CDR2 is SYGVKD. Deletions cut 4 bases from V and 14 bases from J, with 23 bases between. CDR3 amino acids: CAISGSRGAGRWTF. CDR3 DNA: TGTGCCATCAGTGGGTCTCGGGGGGCCGGCCGGTGGACCTTC.

By share of the sample, this clone is large. The V call is TRBV5-6, the J call TRBJ1-1, with D possibly matching TRBD1 (6 bases). V dropped 5 bases and J dropped 4 bases, with 15 bases sitting between them. Germline lookup yields CDR1 SGHDT and CDR2 YYEEEE. CDR3 length: 14 amino acids. The CDR3 DNA reads TGTGCCAGCAGATTCAGAACAGGGATCACTGAAGCTTTCTTT. This gives the protein CASRFRTGITEAFF.

The rearrangement joins TRBV19 to TRBJ2-5; 11 bases map to TRBD2. In germline, CDR1 is LNHDA, CDR2 SQIVND (reference sequence). The CDR3 runs to 16 residues. With 4 bases clipped from V and 5 bases from J, the junction kept 9 bases outside the gene matches. Here the CDR3 DNA reads TGTGCCAGTAGTAGGGGTAGCGGGGGGGCGGAGGAGACCCAGTACTTC. Translating gives CASSRGSGGAEETQYF.

This clone has just one count. The CDR3 bases are TGTGCCAGCAGCTCGTTAGGTCCGGCAAGCTACGAGCAGTACTTC. Its protein product is CASSSLGPASYEQYF. This chain joins TRBV7-2 and TRBJ2-7; D remains ambiguous. The CDR3 consists of 15 residues. V shed 4 bases and J shed 3 bases, with 16 bases lying between them. In germline, CDR1 is SGHTA, CDR2 FQGNSA.

CDR3 protein: CASSSFRGGGETQYF. The CDR3 DNA reads as TGTGCCAGCAGCAGTTTCCGGGGGGGAGGGGAGACCCAGTACTTC. V usage is TRBV5-4 and J usage is TRBJ2-5, with TRBD2 matching 8 bases. The V segment lost 4 bases and the J segment 5 bases; nucleotides outside the gene matches: 10. The CDR3 totals 15 residues. From germline, CDR1 is SGHNT and CDR2 YYREEE (reference sequence).

The chain links TRBV10-3 to TRBJ1-1; a weak D match, TRBD1 (6 bases). This CDR3 is 14 amino acids long. Germline CDR1 ENHRY, CDR2 SYGVKD. V shed 0 bases and J shed 4 bases, with 9 bases lying between them. CDR3 nucleotides: TGTGCCATCAGTGAGTCGGGGGGGGCCACTGAAGCTTTCTTT. It is translated as CAISESGGATEAFF.

The rearrangement uses TRBV19 and TRBJ2-6; tentative D call: TRBD2 (5 bases). Germline-derived CDR1 and CDR2 are LNHDA and SQIVND (reference sequence). V was cut by 3 bases and J by 0 bases, with 9 bases left in between. This CDR3 is 16 amino acids long. CDR3 residues: CASSIEGYSGANVLTF. CDR3 DNA: TGTGCCAGTAGTATCGAGGGTTACTCTGGGGCCAACGTCCTGACTTTC.

This clone was recorded a few times. V and J are TRBV7-9 and TRBJ2-5; D is undetermined. V lost 1 base and J 7 bases, leaving 4 bases between the germline ends. The CDR3 totals 11 residues. CDR1 is SEHNR, CDR2 FQNEAQ, per germline (reference sequence). CDR3 DNA sequence: TGTGCCAGCAGCTTAGATGGGACCCAGTACTTC. Its protein is CASSLDGTQYF.

The gene calls are TRBV20-1 and TRBJ1-2, with 8 bases matching TRBD1. The CDR3 has 11 residues. Looked up from germline, CDR1 is DFQATT and CDR2 is SNEGSKA (reference sequence). The CDR3 nucleotides read TGCACCGCGACAGGGGCGTATGGCTACACCTTC. Translation: CTATGAYGYTF.

CDR3 loop: CASSLGQAAGAQHF. The CDR3 bases are TGTGCCAGCAGCTTGGGACAGGCCGCGGGGGCCCAGCATTTT. V usage is TRBV5-4 and J usage is TRBJ1-5; TRBD1 might be the D (6 bases). The CDR3 extends over 14 amino acids. The V gene's germline CDR1 is SGHNT and CDR2 YYREEE (reference sequence). The germline V and J ends were trimmed by 0 bases and 11 bases, with 15 bases remaining between them.

This chain links TRBV7-3 with TRBJ1-6, with 7 positions matching TRBD1. The CDR3 is 17 amino acids. J gave up 10 bases and V 5 bases, and 17 bases lay outside the gene matches. CDR1 is SGHTA and CDR2 is FQGTGA in the germline V gene. This CDR3 reads CASSVRSGGRTDSPLHF. The CDR3 nucleotides read TGTGCCAGCAGCGTCCGATCAGGGGGGCGGACGGACTCACCCCTCCACTTT.

This rearrangement joins TRBV19 to TRBJ2-3, with D perhaps assigned TRBD1 or TRBD2 (5 bases each). V was shortened by 6 bases and J by 6 bases, with 25 bases between the two germline ends. The germline CDR1 and CDR2 sequences are LNHDA and SQIVND (reference sequence). The CDR3 extends over 17 amino acids. The CDR3 here is CASRDMKMRVPGDTQYF. The CDR3 bases are TGTGCCAGTAGAGATATGAAGATGCGGGTCCCAGGGGATACGCAGTATTTT.

The V call is TRBV6-5, the J call TRBJ1-3; the D is unclear. The CDR3 spans 13 residues. The germline V gene encodes CDR1 MNHEY and CDR2 SVGAGI. Trimming took 9 bases from V and 0 from J, leaving 9 bases between them. CDR3 protein: CASLIPSGNTIYF. The CDR3 DNA is TGTGCCAGTCTTATACCCTCTGGAAACACCATATATTTT.

This clone was counted once. The V call is TRBV27, the J call TRBJ2-6; D possibly corresponds to TRBD1 (5 bases). The germline CDR1 and CDR2 sequences are MNHEY and SMNVEV (reference sequence). Trimming shortened V by 3 bases and J by 0 bases, and 12 bases separated the two germline ends. The CDR3 has 17 residues. The CDR3, as DNA: TGTGCCAGCAGTTTGGGGCAGGTCTCCTCTGGGGCCAACGTCCTGACTTTC. As protein: CASSLGQVSSGANVLTF.

The rearrangement links TRBV6-5 to TRBJ1-5, with 9 bases lining up with TRBD1. The length of the CDR3 is 14 residues. Germline V gene lookup returns CDR1 MNHEY and CDR2 SVGAGI. Germline trimming cut 4 bases from V and 7 bases from J; bases unmatched to any gene: 5. CDR3 loop: CASSSTGGGQPQHF. The CDR3 DNA sequence: TGTGCCAGCAGTTCGACAGGGGGTGGACAGCCCCAGCATTTT.